Following are 16 T cell receptor beta chains from one sample sequenced in a study of T-cell memory formation after mild COVID-19. TCRdb passed the 5' RACE reads through MiXCR, listing each CDR3 protein once. The table records 350,000 or so distinct CDR3 sequences, 20% to 25% of them present only once. Sequenced input: PBMCs or a T cell subset sorted from them (not recorded which). These receptors were obtained from a young man who had mild COVID-19 (a few samples of this study predate the infection). Cell type and time point are not known.

The genes are TRBV2 and TRBJ1-2; D gene ambiguous. The V end was cut by 3 bases, the J end by 1 base, with 6 bases between. This CDR3 has 13 residues. Germline V gives CDR1 SNHLY, CDR2 FYNNEI. CDR3 loop: CASSEWVNYGYTF. CDR3 DNA: TGTGCCAGCAGTGAGTGGGTTAACTATGGCTACACCTTC.

This chain links TRBV7-2 with TRBJ2-1; no reliable D call. CDR1 and CDR2 from the germline V gene are SGHTA and FQGNSA. The CDR3 covers 14 residues. V gave up 2 bases and J gave up 5 bases, with 10 bases separating them. CDR3 in amino acids: CASSLHFVDNEQFF. The CDR3 DNA follows: TGTGCCAGCAGCTTACATTTCGTTGACAATGAGCAGTTCTTC.

The chain employs TRBV6-6 and TRBJ2-7; a possible D gene is TRBD2 (5 bases). Germline V gene data show CDR1 as MNHNY and CDR2 as SVGAGI (reference sequence). The CDR3 covers 11 residues. The ends were cut back, 2 bases at V and 7 bases at J, with 6 bases in the middle. CDR3 nucleotides: TGTGCCAGCAGTTACAGCGGAGAGCAGTACGTC. Its protein is CASSYSGEQYV.

This clonotype was detected a few times. This sequence joins TRBV4-3 and TRBJ2-3; D remains ambiguous. Trimming removed 0 bases from V and 2 bases from J, with 6 bases in between. Per the germline V gene, CDR1 is LGHNA and CDR2 is YSLEER. There are 14 residues in the CDR3. Here the CDR3 reads CASSQDWATDTQYF. The CDR3 nucleotides are TGCGCCAGCAGCCAAGATTGGGCCACAGATACGCAGTATTTT.

This rearrangement joins TRBV19 to TRBJ1-5; D not certain. The CDR3 runs to 12 residues. V was cut by 5 bases and J by 7 bases, with 9 bases left in between. Looked up from germline, CDR1 is LNHDA and CDR2 is SQIVND (reference sequence). The CDR3 bases are TGTGCCAGTAGTCCTCAGAGACAGCCCCAGCATTTT. Protein sequence: CASSPQRQPQHF.

In this sample, this clonotype turned up a few times. V and J are TRBV2 and TRBJ1-4; D call uncertain. The germline V gene encodes CDR1 SNHLY and CDR2 FYNNEI. There are 15 residues in the CDR3. V dropped 4 bases and J dropped 2 bases, with 11 bases sitting between them. CDR3 DNA sequence: TGTGCCAGCAGTGGGTCTCCGGCCACTAATGAAAAACTGTTTTTT. This gives the protein CASSGSPATNEKLFF.

V gene TRBV12-3 or TRBV12-4 combines with J gene TRBJ2-6; no clear D gene. Trimming took 6 bases from V and 9 from J, leaving 6 bases between them. The CDR3 is 11 residues long. As DNA, the CDR3 is TGTGCCAGCAGCAGCAGCAACGTCCTGACTTTC. Amino acids: CASSSSNVLTF.

The chain is built from TRBV5-1 and TRBJ1-1; 10 nucleotides match TRBD1. The CDR3 totals 15 residues. Looked up from germline, CDR1 is SGHRS and CDR2 is YFSETQ. Trimming took 4 bases from V and 1 from J; bases not matched to a gene: 4. The CDR3: CASSVGTGANTEAFF. The CDR3 region has the DNA TGCGCCAGCAGCGTGGGGACAGGGGCGAACACTGAAGCTTTCTTT.

The chain is built from TRBV27 and TRBJ2-7, with no clear D. Germline lookup yields CDR1 MNHEY and CDR2 SMNVEV (reference sequence). The CDR3 covers 9 residues. V lost 8 bases to trimming and J lost 4 bases, with 3 bases between them. CDR3 sequence: CASGYEQYF. In DNA form, the CDR3 reads TGTGCCAGCGGGTACGAGCAGTACTTC.

This clonotype was counted a few times. This chain uses TRBV10-3 with TRBJ2-1, with D possibly being TRBD2 (6 bases). The length of the CDR3 is 11 residues. The germline V gene has CDR1 ENHRY and CDR2 SYGVKD. V was clipped by 11 bases and J by 10 bases, with 15 bases between them. CDR3 bases: TGTGCCTCGGGAGTGACGGGGGAGCAGTTCTTC. Translated: CASGVTGEQFF.

The rearrangement uses TRBV27 and TRBJ2-7; TRBD2 aligns across 9 bases. V trimming: 7 bases; J trimming: 6 bases; junction bases outside the gene matches: 10. CDR1 and CDR2 from the germline V gene are MNHEY and SMNVEV (reference sequence). The CDR3 has 14 residues. In DNA, the CDR3 is TGTGCCAGCAAGGCGGGGGGGGGCTGGGCCGAGCAGTACGTC. Its protein is CASKAGGGWAEQYV.

This clonotype was seen repeatedly, ten times or more. The chain couples TRBV20-1 to TRBJ2-3, with 8 bases aligning to TRBD2. V gave up 6 bases and J gave up 2 bases; unmatched junction bases: 10. Germline loops: CDR1 DFQATT, CDR2 SNEGSKA (reference sequence). This CDR3 comprises 15 residues. CDR3 in amino acids: CSARTGRGDTDTQYF. The CDR3 DNA reads as TGCAGTGCAAGAACCGGGCGGGGGGACACAGATACGCAGTATTTT.

In its sample, this clonotype was seen a few times. The chain has TRBV7-9 and TRBJ2-7; 7 positions agree with TRBD1. The CDR3 loop spans 14 amino acids. CDR1 SEHNR and CDR2 FQNEAQ come from the germline V gene (reference sequence). J lost 3 bases, V lost 5 bases, and 7 bases had no gene match. DNA for the CDR3: TGTGCCAGCAGCCTAGGGACAGCGAGCTACGAGCAGTACGTC. Translating gives CASSLGTASYEQYV.

This clonotype was counted between two and nine times. The V gene is TRBV11-3, the J gene TRBJ2-3, with D perhaps being TRBD1 or TRBD2 (5 bases each). V lost 3 bases and J 5 bases, leaving 12 bases between the germline ends. This CDR3 contains 14 residues. CDR1 is SGHNT, CDR2 YENEEA, per germline. The CDR3 spells CASSFGGAQDTQYF. Written as DNA, the CDR3 is TGTGCCAGCAGCTTTGGGGGAGCACAAGATACGCAGTATTTT.

A few counts support this clonotype. The J gene is TRBJ2-5, the V gene TRBV28; TRBD2 matches 9 bases. The CDR3 runs to 14 residues. The germline gives CDR1 MDHEN, CDR2 SYDVKM. Trimming removed 6 bases from V and 5 bases from J; junction bases left unmatched: 7. The CDR3 DNA reads TGTGCCAGCAGGGGTAGCGGGGGTGATGAGACCCAGTACTTC. Amino acid sequence: CASRGSGGDETQYF.

This clonotype appeared a few times. The genes are TRBV7-9 and TRBJ2-7, with TRBD1 matching 10 bases. CDR1 SEHNR and CDR2 FQNEAQ come from the germline V gene (reference sequence). This CDR3 contains 13 residues. The V gene end was trimmed by 8 bases and the J gene end by 4 bases; junction bases not matched to a gene: 5. The CDR3 region has the DNA TGTGCCAGCGACCGGGACAGGGGTTACGAGCAGTACTTC. It is translated as CASDRDRGYEQYF.